This TCR beta chain was documented in a study of shared T cell receptors in the human thymus. This CDR3 has 15 amino acids. Germline V lookup: CDR1 SGHTS, CDR2 YDEGEE. V was clipped by 1 base and J by 6 bases, with 16 bases between them. The protocol was immunoSEQ multiplex PCR, while the TCRdb copy is restricted to in-frame clones and leaves out a portion. The sample holds around 730,000 clones, over 75% seen once. These data are also associated with another study on human thymus T cells. That paper adds: During corrective heart surgery, resections were taken, and the thymus tissue came from them. V and J gene usage appeared biased in thymic and blood repertoires.

The sequencing sample was made of thymocytes. This chain joins TRBV5-8 and TRBJ1-2, with a weak D call TRBD1 (6 bases). This TCR came from a girl in the first two years of life with a congenital heart defect. The CDR3 spells CASSLFGGQGHGYTF. Here the CDR3 DNA reads TGTGCCAGCAGCTTGTTCGGGGGGCAGGGGCATGGCTACACCTTC.